Sequencing of this T cell receptor (beta chain) was carried out in a study of Ad26.COV2.S vaccination and SARS-CoV-2 variants. Treatment here: approximately 18 received Ad26.COV2.S at low or high dose, single or two shots; 5 received placebo; per-sample allocation not given. Specimens were obtained on day 63 following the first vaccine or placebo injection. The CDR3 is 11 amino acids. Germline V gives CDR1 SNHLY, CDR2 FYNNEI. The V end was cut by 5 bases, the J end by 7 bases, with 6 bases between. Notes on the study in general: TCR breadth and depth analyses may have underestimated total T cell responses. Vaccine and placebo recipients had similar non-spike TCR breadth.

Sequencing was performed with immunoSEQ multiplex PCR; in TCRdb, only in-frame clones are kept and a portion is missing. Among about 350,000 clones listed, 88% were seen once. Turning to this clone: What it binds is not known.

This sequence joins TRBV2 and TRBJ2-1; D unresolved. The TCR sequence derives from a person between 18 and 65 years old who received the Ad26.COV2.S COVID-19 vaccine or a placebo. This specimen consisted of peripheral blood, obtained in a trial of Ad26.COV2.S vaccine versus placebo. CDR3 DNA: TGTGCCAGCAGTCTGGCGAATGAGCAGTTCTTC. Protein: CASSLANEQFF.